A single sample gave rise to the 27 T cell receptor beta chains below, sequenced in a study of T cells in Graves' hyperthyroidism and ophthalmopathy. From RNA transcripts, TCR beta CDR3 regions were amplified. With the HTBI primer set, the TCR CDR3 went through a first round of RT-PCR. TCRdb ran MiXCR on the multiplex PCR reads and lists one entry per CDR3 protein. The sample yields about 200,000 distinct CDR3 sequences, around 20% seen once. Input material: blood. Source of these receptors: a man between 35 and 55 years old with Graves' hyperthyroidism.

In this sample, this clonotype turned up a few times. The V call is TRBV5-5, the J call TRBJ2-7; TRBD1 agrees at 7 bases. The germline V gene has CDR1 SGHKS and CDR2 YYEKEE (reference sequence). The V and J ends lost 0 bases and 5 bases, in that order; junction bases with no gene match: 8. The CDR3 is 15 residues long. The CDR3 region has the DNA TGTGCCAGCAGCTTGGCGATCACAGGGGTACACGAGCAGTACTTC. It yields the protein CASSLAITGVHEQYF.

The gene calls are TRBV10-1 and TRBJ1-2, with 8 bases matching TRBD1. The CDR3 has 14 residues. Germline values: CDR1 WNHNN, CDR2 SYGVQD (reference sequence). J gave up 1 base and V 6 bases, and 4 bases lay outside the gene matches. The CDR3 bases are TGCGCCAGCAGGGGGGGACAGGATAACTATGGCTACACCTTC. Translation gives CASRGGQDNYGYTF.

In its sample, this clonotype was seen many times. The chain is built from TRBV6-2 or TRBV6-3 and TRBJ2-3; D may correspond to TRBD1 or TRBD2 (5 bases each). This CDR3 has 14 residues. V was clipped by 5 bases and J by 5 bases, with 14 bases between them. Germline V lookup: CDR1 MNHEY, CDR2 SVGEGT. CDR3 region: CASSPGTFEDTQYF. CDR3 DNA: TGTGCCAGCAGTCCCGGGACGTTTGAAGATACGCAGTATTTT.

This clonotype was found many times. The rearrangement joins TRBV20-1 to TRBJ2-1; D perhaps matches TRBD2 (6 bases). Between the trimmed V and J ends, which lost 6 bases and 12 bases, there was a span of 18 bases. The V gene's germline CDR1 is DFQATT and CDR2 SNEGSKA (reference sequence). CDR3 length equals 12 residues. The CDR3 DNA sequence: TGCAGTGCGAGCCGTTTGCAGCGGGCGCAGTTCTTC. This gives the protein CSASRLQRAQFF.

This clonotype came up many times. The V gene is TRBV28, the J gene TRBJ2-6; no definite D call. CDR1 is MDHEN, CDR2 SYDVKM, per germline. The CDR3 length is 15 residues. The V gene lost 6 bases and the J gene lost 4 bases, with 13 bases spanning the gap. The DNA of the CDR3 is TGTGCCAGCAGCCGGAGAGCTGGGGGGGCCAACGTCCTGACTTTC. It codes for CASSRRAGGANVLTF.

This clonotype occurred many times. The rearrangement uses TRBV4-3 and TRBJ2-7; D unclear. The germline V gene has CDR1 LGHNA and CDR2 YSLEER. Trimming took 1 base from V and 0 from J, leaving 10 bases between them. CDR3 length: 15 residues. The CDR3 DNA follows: TGCGCCAGCAGCCAAGGTTTAGACCGCTCCTACGAGCAGTACTTC. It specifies CASSQGLDRSYEQYF.

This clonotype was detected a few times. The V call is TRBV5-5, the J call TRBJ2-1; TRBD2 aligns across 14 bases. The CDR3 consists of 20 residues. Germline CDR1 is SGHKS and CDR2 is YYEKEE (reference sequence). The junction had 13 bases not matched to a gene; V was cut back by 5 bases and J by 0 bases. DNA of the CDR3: TGTGCCAGCAGATCAGCAACAGGACTAGCGGGGGGTAGCTCCTACAATGAGCAGTTCTTC. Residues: CASRSATGLAGGSSYNEQFF.

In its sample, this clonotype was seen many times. The CDR3 region has the DNA TGTGCCAGCAGTGCTAGCGGGGGGGCCGCCACCGGGGAGCTGTTTTTT. Translated: CASSASGGAATGELFF. V is TRBV6-1 and J is TRBJ2-2; 12 nucleotides match TRBD2. This CDR3 has 16 residues. The germline gives CDR1 MNHNS, CDR2 SASEGT. Losses at the gene ends were 4 bases for V and 4 bases for J; bases not matched to a gene: 4.

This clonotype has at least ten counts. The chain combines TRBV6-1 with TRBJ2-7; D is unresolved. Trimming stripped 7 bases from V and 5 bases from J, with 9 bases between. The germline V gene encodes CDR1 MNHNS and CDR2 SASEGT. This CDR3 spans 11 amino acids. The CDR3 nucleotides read TGTGCCAGCACCCTCCGGGACGAGCAGTACTTC. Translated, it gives CASTLRDEQYF.

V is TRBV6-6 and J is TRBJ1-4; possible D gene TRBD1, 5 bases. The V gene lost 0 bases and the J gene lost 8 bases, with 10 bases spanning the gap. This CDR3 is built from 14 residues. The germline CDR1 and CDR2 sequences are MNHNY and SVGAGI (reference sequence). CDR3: CASSYSGAGEKLFF. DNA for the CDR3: TGTGCCAGCAGTTACTCCGGGGCGGGAGAAAAACTGTTTTTT.

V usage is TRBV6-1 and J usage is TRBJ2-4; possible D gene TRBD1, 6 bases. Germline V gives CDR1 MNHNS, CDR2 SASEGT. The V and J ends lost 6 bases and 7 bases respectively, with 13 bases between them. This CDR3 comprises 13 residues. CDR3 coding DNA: TGTGCCAGCAGAGTCTGGGGGCACAACATTCAGTACTTC. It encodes CASRVWGHNIQYF.

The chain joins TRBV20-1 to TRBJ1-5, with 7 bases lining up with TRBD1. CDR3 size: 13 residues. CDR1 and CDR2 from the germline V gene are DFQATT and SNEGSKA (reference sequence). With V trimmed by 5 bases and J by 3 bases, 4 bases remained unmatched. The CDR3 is CSASDRANQPQHF. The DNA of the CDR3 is TGCAGTGCTTCAGACAGGGCCAATCAGCCCCAGCATTTT.

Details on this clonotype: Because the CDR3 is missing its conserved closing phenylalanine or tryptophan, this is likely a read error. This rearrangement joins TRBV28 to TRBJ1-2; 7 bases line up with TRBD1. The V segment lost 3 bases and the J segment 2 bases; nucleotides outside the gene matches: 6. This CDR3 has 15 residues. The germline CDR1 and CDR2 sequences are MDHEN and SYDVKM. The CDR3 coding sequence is TGTGCCAGCAGTTTGGAAGGGGGCCCGAACTATGGCTACACCCTC. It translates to CASSLEGGPNYGYTL.

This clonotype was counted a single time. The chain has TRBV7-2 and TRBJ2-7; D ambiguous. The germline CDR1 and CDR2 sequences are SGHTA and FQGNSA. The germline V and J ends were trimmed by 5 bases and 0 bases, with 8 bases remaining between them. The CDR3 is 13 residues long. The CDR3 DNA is TGTGCCAGCAGCGAAGACCTCTCCTACGAGCAGTACTTC. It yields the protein CASSEDLSYEQYF.

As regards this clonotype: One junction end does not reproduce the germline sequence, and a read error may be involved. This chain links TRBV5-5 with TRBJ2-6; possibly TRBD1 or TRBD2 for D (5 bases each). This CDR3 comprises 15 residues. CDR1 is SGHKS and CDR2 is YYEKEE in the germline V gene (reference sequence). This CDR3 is CASSLGVPGANVLTF. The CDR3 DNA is TGCGCCAGCAGCTTGGGGGTACCTGGGGCCAACGTCCTGACTTTC.

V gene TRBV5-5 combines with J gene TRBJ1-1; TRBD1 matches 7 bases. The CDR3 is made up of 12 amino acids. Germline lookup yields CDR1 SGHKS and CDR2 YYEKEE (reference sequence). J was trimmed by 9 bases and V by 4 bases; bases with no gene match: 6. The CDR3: CASSLDRDKAFF. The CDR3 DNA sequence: TGTGCCAGCAGCCTAGACAGGGATAAAGCTTTCTTT.

CDR3 region: CASSDRDGKLFF. CDR3 in DNA: TGTGCCAGCAGCGACAGGGATGGAAAACTGTTTTTT. The V gene is TRBV14, the J gene TRBJ1-4; 7 nucleotides line up with TRBD1. Germline values: CDR1 SGHDN, CDR2 FVKESK. V was pared by 5 bases and J by 10 bases, with 4 bases of the junction left unmatched. The CDR3 runs 12 residues.

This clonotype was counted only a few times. CDR3 protein: CASSISGARTDTQYF. The CDR3 nucleotides are TGTGCCAGCAGCATTTCAGGGGCACGCACAGATACGCAGTATTTT. The rearrangement joins TRBV28 to TRBJ2-3; D is perhaps TRBD1 (6 bases). This CDR3 is built from 15 residues. Trimming pared 6 bases from V and 1 base from J, leaving 14 bases between. Looked up from germline, CDR1 is MDHEN and CDR2 is SYDVKM.

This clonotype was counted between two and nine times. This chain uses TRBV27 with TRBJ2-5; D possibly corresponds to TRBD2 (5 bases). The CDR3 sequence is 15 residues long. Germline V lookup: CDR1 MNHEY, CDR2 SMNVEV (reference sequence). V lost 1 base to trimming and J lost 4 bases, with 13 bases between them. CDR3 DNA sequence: TGTGCCAGCAGTTTATACCGGCTAGCCCCAGAGACCCAGTACTTC. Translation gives CASSLYRLAPETQYF.

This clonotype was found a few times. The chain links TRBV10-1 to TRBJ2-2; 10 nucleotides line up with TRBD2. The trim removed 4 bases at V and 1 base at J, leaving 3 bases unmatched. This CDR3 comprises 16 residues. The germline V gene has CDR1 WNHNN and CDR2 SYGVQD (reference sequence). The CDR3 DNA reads TGCGCCAGCAGTGGCAGGACTAGCGGGAACACCGGGGAGCTGTTTTTT. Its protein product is CASSGRTSGNTGELFF.

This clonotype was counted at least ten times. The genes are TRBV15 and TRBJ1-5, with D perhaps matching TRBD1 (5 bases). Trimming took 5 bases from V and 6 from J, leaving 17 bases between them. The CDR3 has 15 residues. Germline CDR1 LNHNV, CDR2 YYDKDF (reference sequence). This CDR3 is CATSPRLGGSQPQHF. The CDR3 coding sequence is TGTGCCACCAGCCCGAGGTTGGGGGGAAGTCAGCCCCAGCATTTT.

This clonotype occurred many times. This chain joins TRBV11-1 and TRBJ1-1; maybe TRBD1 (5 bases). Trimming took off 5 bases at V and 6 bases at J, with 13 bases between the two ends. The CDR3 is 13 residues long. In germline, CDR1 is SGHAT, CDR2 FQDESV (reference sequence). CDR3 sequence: CASSGRGLAEAFF. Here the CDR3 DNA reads TGTGCCAGCAGCGGAAGGGGTCTTGCTGAAGCTTTCTTT.

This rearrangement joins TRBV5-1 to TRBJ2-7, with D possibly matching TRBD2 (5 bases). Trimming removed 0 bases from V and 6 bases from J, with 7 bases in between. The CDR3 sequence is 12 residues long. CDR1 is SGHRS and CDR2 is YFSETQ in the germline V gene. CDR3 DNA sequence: TGCGCCAGCAGCTTGGGAGAGGGCGAGCAGTACTTC. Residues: CASSLGEGEQYF.

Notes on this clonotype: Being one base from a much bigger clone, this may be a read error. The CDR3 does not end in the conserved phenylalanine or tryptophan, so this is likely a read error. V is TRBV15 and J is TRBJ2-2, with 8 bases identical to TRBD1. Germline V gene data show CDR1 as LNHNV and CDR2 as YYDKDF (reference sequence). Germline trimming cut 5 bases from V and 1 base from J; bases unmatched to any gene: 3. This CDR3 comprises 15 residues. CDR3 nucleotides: TGTGCCACCAGCGCCGGGACAGGGAACACCGGGGAGCTGTTTTCT. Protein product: CATSAGTGNTGELFS.

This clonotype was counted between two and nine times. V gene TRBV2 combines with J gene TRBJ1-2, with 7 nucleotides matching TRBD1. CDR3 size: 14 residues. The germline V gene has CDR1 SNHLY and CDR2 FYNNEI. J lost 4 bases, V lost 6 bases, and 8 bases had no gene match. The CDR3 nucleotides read TGTGCCAGCAGCGCTAGGGGGCTTGGCTATGGCTACACCTTC. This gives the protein CASSARGLGYGYTF.

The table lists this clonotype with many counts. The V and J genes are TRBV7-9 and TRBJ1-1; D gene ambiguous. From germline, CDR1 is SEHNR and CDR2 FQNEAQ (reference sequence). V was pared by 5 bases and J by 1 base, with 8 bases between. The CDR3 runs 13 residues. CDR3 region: CASSIGPNTEAFF. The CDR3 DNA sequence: TGTGCCAGCAGCATCGGACCGAACACTGAAGCTTTCTTT. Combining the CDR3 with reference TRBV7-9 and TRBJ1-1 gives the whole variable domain DTGVSQNPRHKITKRGQNVTFRCDPISEHNRLYWYRQTLGQGPEFLTYFQNEAQLEKSRLLSDRFSAERPKGSFSTLEIQRTEQGDSAMYLCASSIGPNTEAFFGQGTRLTVV.

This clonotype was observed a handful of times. The CDR3: CACSQGVNNQPQHF. DNA for the CDR3: TGTGCCTGTTCCCAGGGGGTGAACAATCAGCCCCAGCATTTT. The J gene is TRBJ1-5, the V gene TRBV30, with 7 bases matching TRBD1. Trimming took 6 bases from V and 3 from J; bases not matched to a gene: 8. The CDR3 is 14 residues long. Per the germline V gene, CDR1 is GTSNPN and CDR2 is SVGIG (reference sequence).